These T cell receptor beta chains were read from a single sample in a study of CD8 T cells in ankylosing spondylitis. In TCRdb, the 5' RACE reads were re-called with MiXCR into one record per CDR3 protein. Of approximately 300,000 distinct CDR3 sequences in the sample, roughly 8% were seen once. Sequencing was carried out using blood, either unsorted or a sorted T cell fraction (not recorded which). All receptors derive from a male donor with ankylosing spondylitis. The CDR3 runs from the conserved cysteine through the conserved F or W. A D gene is named only where the DNA matches it firmly. The listing skips clone size in some rows; elsewhere it reads once, few, many or a size class.

size	length	V	D	J	CDR3	DNA
many	14	TRBV5-1	TRBD1	TRBJ1-1	CASSLEQGSAEAFF	TGCGCCAGCAGCTTGGAACAGGGGAGCGCTGAAGCTTTCTTT
few	17	TRBV14	TRBD1	TRBJ1-2	CASSQEPPGQGARGYTF	TGTGCCAGCAGCCAGGAGCCCCCGGGACAGGGGGCGCGTGGCTACACCTTC
-	13	TRBV5-1	-	TRBJ1-1	CASRDGLDTEAFF	TGCGCCAGCAGGGACGGACTTGACACTGAAGCTTTCTTT
few	16	TRBV4-1	-	TRBJ1-3	CASSLIGQDSGNTIYF	TGCGCCAGCAGCCTCATAGGACAAGACTCTGGAAACACCATATATTTT
few	15	TRBV27	-	TRBJ2-1	CASSFGLGLINEQFF	TGTGCCAGCAGTTTCGGCCTAGGCCTTATCAATGAGCAGTTCTTC
-	13	TRBV3-1	-	TRBJ2-3	CASSQLTTRGQYF	TGTGCCAGCAGCCAATTAACGACCAGGGGGCAGTATTTT
many	13	TRBV29-1	-	TRBJ2-1	CSVAGSWDNEQFF	TGCAGCGTAGCAGGGAGTTGGGACAATGAGCAGTTCTTC
few	13	TRBV7-3	-	TRBJ2-3	CASSPSVTDTQYF	TGTGCCAGCAGCCCGTCGGTTACAGATACGCAGTATTTT
few	16	TRBV4-3	-	TRBJ1-1	CASSQNSPTVNTEAFF	TGCGCCAGCAGCCAAAATTCCCCGACAGTGAACACTGAAGCTTTCTTT
many	16	TRBV20-1	TRBD1	TRBJ1-6	CSAQDRESPYNSPLHF	TGCAGTGCTCAAGACAGGGAATCCCCCTATAATTCACCCCTCCACTTT
-	13	TRBV6-1	TRBD1	TRBJ2-5	CASIGGWGETQYF	TGTGCCAGCATAGGGGGCTGGGGAGAGACCCAGTACTTC